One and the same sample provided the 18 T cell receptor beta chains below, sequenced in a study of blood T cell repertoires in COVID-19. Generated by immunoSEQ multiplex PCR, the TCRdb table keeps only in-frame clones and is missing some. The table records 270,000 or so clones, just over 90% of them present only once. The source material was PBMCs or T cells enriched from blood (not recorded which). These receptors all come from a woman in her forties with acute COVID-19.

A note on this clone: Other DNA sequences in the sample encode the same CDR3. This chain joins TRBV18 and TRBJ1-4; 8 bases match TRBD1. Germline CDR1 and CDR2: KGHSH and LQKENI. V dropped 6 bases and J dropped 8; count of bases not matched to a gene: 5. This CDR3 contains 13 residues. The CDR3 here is CASSPGQAEKLFF. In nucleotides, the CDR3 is TGTGCCAGCTCGCCGGGACAGGCAGAAAAACTGTTTTTT.

The CDR3 protein is CASTGQGRKGNTIYF. CDR3 bases: TGTGCCAGCACAGGACAGGGACGTAAGGGAAACACCATATATTTT. The chain has TRBV5-6 and TRBJ1-3, with 8 bases fitting TRBD1. The J segment lost 4 bases and the V segment lost 6 bases, leaving 9 bases of the junction unmatched. The CDR3 is made up of 15 amino acids. Germline-derived CDR1 and CDR2 are SGHDT and YYEEEE.

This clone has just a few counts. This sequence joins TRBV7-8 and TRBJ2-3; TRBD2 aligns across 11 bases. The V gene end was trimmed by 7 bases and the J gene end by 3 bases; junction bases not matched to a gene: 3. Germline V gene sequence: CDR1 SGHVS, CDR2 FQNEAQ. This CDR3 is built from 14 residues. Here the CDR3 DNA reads TGTGCCAGCACCAGACTAGCGGGGACAGATACGCAGTATTTT. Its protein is CASTRLAGTDTQYF.

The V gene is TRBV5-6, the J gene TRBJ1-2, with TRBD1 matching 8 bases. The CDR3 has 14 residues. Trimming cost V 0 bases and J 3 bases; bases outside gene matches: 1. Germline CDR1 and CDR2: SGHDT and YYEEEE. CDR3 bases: TGTGCCAGCAGCTTGGTGGACAGGGACTATGGCTACACCTTC. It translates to CASSLVDRDYGYTF. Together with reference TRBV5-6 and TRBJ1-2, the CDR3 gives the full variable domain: DAGVTQSPTHLIKTRGQQVTLRCSPKSGHDTVSWYQQALGQGPQFIFQYYEEEERQRGNFPDRFSGHQFPNYSSELNVNALLLGDSALYLCASSLVDRDYGYTFGSGTRLTVV.

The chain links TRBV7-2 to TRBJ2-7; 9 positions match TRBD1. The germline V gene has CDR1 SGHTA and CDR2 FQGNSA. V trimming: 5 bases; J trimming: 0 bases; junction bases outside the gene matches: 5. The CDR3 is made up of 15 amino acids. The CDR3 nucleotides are TGTGCCAGCAGCCCCCGGACAGGGGTCTCCTACGAGCAGTACTTC. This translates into CASSPRTGVSYEQYF.

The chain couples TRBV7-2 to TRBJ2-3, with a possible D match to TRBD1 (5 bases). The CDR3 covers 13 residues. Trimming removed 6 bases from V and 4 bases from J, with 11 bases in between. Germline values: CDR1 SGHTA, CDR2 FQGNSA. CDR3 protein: CASRIGVSDTQYF. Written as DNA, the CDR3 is TGTGCCAGCAGAATAGGGGTCTCAGATACGCAGTATTTT.

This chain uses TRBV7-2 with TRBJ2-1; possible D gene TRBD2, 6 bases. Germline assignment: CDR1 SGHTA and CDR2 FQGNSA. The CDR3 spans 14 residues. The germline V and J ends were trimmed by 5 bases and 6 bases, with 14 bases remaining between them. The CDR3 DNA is TGTGCCAGCAGCGCGGTGCGGGACTCCAATGAGCAGTTCTTC. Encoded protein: CASSAVRDSNEQFF.

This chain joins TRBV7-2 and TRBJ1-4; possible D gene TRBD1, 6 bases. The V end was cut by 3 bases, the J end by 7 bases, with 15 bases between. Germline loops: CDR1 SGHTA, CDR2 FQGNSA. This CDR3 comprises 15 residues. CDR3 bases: TGTGCCAGCAGCTTCGGGGGGGCGGAGGGTGAAAAACTGTTTTTT. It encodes CASSFGGAEGEKLFF.

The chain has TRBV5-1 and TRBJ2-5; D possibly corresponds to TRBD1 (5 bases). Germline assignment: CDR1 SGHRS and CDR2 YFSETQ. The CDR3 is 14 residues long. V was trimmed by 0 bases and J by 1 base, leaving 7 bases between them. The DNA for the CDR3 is TGCGCCAGCAGCTTGGAGGGGATCCAAGAGACCCAGTACTTC. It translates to CASSLEGIQETQYF.

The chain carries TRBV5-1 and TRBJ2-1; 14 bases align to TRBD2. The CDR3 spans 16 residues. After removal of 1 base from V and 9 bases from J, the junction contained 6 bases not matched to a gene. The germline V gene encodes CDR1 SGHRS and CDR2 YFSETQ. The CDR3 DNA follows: TGCGCCAGCAGCTTGTACGGGACTAGCGGGAGTGGTGAGCAGTTCTTC. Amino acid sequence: CASSLYGTSGSGEQFF.

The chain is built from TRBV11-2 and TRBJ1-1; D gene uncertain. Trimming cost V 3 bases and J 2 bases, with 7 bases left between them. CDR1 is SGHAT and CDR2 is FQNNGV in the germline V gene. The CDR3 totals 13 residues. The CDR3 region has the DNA TGTGCCAGCAGCTTGGAGGGAAACACTGAAGCTTTCTTT. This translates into CASSLEGNTEAFF.

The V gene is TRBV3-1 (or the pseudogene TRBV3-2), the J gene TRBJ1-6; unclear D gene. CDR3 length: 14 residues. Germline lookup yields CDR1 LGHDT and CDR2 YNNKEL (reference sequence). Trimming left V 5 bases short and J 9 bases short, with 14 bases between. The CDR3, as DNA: TGTGCCAGCAGCAGTACAAGGGCGGGTTCACCCCTCCACTTT. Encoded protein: CASSSTRAGSPLHF.

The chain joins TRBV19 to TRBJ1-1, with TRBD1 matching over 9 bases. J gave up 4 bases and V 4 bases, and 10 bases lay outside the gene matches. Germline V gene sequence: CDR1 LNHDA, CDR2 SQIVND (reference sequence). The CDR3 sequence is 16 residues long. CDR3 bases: TGTGCCAGTAGTACGGAGACAGGGGGGGGATTCACTGAAGCTTTCTTT. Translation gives CASSTETGGGFTEAFF. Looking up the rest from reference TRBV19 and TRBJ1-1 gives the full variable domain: DGGITQSPKYLFRKEGQNVTLSCEQNLNHDAMYWYRQDPGQGLRLIYYSQIVNDFQKGDIAEGYSVSREKKESFPLTVTSAQKNPTAFYLCASSTETGGGFTEAFFGQGTRLTVV.

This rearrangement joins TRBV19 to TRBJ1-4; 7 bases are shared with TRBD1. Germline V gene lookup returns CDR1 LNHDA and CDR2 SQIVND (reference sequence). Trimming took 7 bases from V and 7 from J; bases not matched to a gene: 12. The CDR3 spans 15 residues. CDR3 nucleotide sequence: TGTGCCAGTAACGCCGGGACAGTCGGGGGTGAAAAACTGTTTTTT. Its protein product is CASNAGTVGGEKLFF.

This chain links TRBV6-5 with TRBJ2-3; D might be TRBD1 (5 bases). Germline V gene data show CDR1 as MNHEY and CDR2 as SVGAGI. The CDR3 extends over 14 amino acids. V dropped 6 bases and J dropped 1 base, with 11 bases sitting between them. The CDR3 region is CASSRGRGTDTQYF. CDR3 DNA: TGTGCCAGCAGCCGCGGCAGGGGCACAGATACGCAGTATTTT.

This chain's CDR3 is CASIFRGNTEAFF. The CDR3, as DNA: TGTGCCAGCATTTTCAGGGGGAACACTGAAGCTTTCTTT. The J gene is TRBJ1-1, the V gene TRBV6-5; D might be TRBD1 (6 bases). CDR3 size: 13 residues. CDR1 is MNHEY, CDR2 SVGAGI, per germline. Trimming stripped 7 bases from V and 1 base from J, with 10 bases between.

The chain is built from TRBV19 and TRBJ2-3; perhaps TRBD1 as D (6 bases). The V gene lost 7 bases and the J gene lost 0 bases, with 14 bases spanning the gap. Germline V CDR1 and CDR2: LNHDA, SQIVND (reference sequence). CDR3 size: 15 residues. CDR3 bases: TGTGCCAGTACTCTGCAGGGGCTAAGCACAGATACGCAGTATTTT. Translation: CASTLQGLSTDTQYF.

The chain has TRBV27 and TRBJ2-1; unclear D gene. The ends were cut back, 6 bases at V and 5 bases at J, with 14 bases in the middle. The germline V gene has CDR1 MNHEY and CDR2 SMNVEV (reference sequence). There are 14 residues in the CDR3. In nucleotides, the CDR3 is TGTGCCAGCAGCTCGAGCCGACTTGACAATGAGCAGTTCTTC. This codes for CASSSSRLDNEQFF.